The 5 T cell receptor beta chains below come from one sample, sequenced in a study of radiation and T cells in renal cell carcinoma. TCRdb's table, derived via immunoSEQ multiplex PCR, lists solely in-frame clones and lacks some. The top ten hold around a sixth of the sample, which has around 140,000 clones, about 86% seen once. Time point of the sample: blood 4 weeks post-SBRT, at nephrectomy. Treatment noted: 15 Gy SBRT to primary tumor, nephrectomy 4 weeks later. This specimen consisted of blood, obtained from a patient whose treatment included radiotherapy and nephrectomy. The receptors stem from a woman aged 45-59 years with renal cell carcinoma.

The J gene is TRBJ1-3, the V gene TRBV6-6, with D possibly TRBD1 on 5 matching bases. Germline V gene sequence: CDR1 MNHNY, CDR2 SVGAGI (reference sequence). CDR3 length: 14 amino acids. V dropped 10 bases and J dropped 2 bases, with 15 bases sitting between them. CDR3 loop: CATTEGGAGNTIYF. In nucleotides, the CDR3 is TGTGCCACTACCGAGGGAGGGGCTGGAAACACCATATATTTT.

This sequence joins TRBV27 and TRBJ1-1; the match to TRBD1 covers 8 bases. V was clipped by 7 bases and J by 6 bases; unmatched bases: 13. The CDR3 length is 15 residues. The germline gives CDR1 MNHEY, CDR2 SMNVEV (reference sequence). The CDR3 DNA reads TGTGCCAGCACCGAGGACAGGGCCGGACTATCTGAAGCTTTCTTT. Its translation: CASTEDRAGLSEAFF.

This chain connects TRBV28 to TRBJ2-7, with TRBD1 matching over 7 bases. V shed 3 bases and J 5 bases; nucleotides not matched to a gene: 4. The CDR3 covers 13 residues. CDR1 is MDHEN and CDR2 is SYDVKM in the germline V gene. The CDR3 DNA is TGTGCCAGCAGTTTGGGGACAGAGGACGAGCAGTACTTC. Its translation is CASSLGTEDEQYF.

This clone was seen a few times. This sequence joins TRBV7-2 and TRBJ1-1; D possibly corresponds to TRBD1 (6 bases). Germline-derived CDR1 and CDR2 are SGHTA and FQGNSA. The V end lost 6 bases, the J end lost 0 bases, and 14 bases lay between the germline ends. CDR3 length: 15 residues. As DNA, the CDR3 is TGTGCCAGCAGTAACGGGGGGCGGGTGAACACTGAAGCTTTCTTT. Translating gives CASSNGGRVNTEAFF.

This sequence joins TRBV21-1 and TRBJ2-4; TRBD1 was called by the table and not checked on the DNA. TRBV21-1 is deemed a pseudogene. The CDR3 totals 15 residues. The CDR3 sequence is CASSSQATGKNIQYF. The DNA of the CDR3 is TGTGCCAGCAGCAGCCAGGCAACAGGCAAAAACATTCAGTACTTC.